The sequence of this TCR beta chain was determined in a study of blood T cells in healthy people across ages. This clonotype has a handful of counts. It was with a sample-barcoded 5' primer and a J-beta primer mix that a second PCR of roughly 7 to 12 cycles was run. One entry per CDR3 protein results from TCRdb running MiXCR on the 5' RACE reads. The table shows over a million distinct CDR3 sequences, with roughly two fifths occurring only once. CDR1 and CDR2 from the germline V gene are LGHNA and YSLEER. V was pared by 4 bases and J by 7 bases, with 20 bases between. This CDR3 region has 16 residues.

This sequence was found in a woman aged 18-30 years in good health. The chain couples TRBV4-3 to TRBJ2-4, with a tentative D call TRBD1 (6 bases). The sequencing sample was made of blood. The DNA for the CDR3 is TGCGCCAGCAGCCGGATATCAGGGGAAGGTATGAACATTCAGTACTTC. Protein product: CASSRISGEGMNIQYF.